This TCR beta chain was sequenced during a study of Graves' ophthalmopathy and Graves' hyperthyroidism (dated by TCRdb to 2016 to 2019). In terms of the full investigation: Peripheral blood was collected at initial diagnosis, before any treatment. The study used signatures of the TCR beta repertoire to tell Graves' ophthalmopathy apart from Graves' hyperthyroidism and to predict which patients would progress to ophthalmopathy. In total, 135 blood samples were TCR-sequenced: 43 ophthalmopathy, under 80 hyperthyroidism and about 17 hyperthyroidism-to-ophthalmopathy patients. A discovery set of 100 patients (approximately 45 ophthalmopathy, 60 or so stable hyperthyroidism) was enrolled to explore V-J signatures distinguishing ophthalmopathy from hyperthyroidism. An independent validation cohort was composed of 18 hyperthyroidism patients and around 16 patients who later progressed from hyperthyroidism to ophthalmopathy. In over 5 hyperthyroidism patients, the T-cell repertoire of thyroid tissue was compared with the T-cell repertoire of blood. After sampling, hyperthyroidism patients received methimazole starting at 30 mg daily, and ophthalmopathy patients received high-dose intravenous methylprednisolone.

Broad study findings and their caveats: Sample size was not statistically predetermined, and group allocation was not concealed from the investigators. In validation, the model predicted ophthalmopathy progression with over 60% sensitivity and about 73% specificity; 12 predicted patients were CT-confirmed with GO in a median of around 6 months. The 13-signature model separated ophthalmopathy from stable hyperthyroidism with roughly 88% sensitivity and 81.08% specificity in cross-validation, and 80%/75% in the test set. Most of the expanded thyroid clonotypes with a frequency above 0.001 were also detected in blood, and it was suggested that the thyroid immune response may be reflected by blood repertoires.

For repertoire sequencing, TCR beta CDR3 regions were amplified from RNA transcripts. HTBI primers and the Qiagen OneStep RT-PCR kit were used in a first-round RT-PCR, which was followed by a second-round multiplex PCR, size selection and purification. Libraries were sequenced paired-end with 100 bp reads on an Illumina HiSeq2000. The paper's processing steps were these. SOAPnuke was used for read processing, and reads with adapters, uncalled bases, a mean Phred below 15, or no exact constant-primer or identifier match were discarded. COPE v1.2.5 was used to merge the high-quality paired reads. Clonotypes were defined as unique nucleotide sequences and were aligned to IMGT TRB V, D and J references using MiTCR v1.1. Analysis was restricted to V-J combinations with a frequency above 0.0001, which covered 98% to 99.2% of repertoires. For each V-J combination, a TCR clonal expansion and chaos score was defined as F50 clonal expansion divided by the chaos observed in the TCRdist matrix. Welch's t-statistics and random forest were used to reduce features to about a dozen V-J combinations, which were fed into a naive Bayes classifier. Thyroid-blood repertoire similarity was quantified with the Morisita-Horn index. In TCRdb, the public reads were trimmed at Q25 with fastp and aligned with MiXCR, with productive beta chains retained. One record per CDR3 amino acid sequence lists the most common genes and DNA. In this record, the V and J calls reflect TCRdb's handling and not the investigators' own analysis. The sample table records 740,000 or so distinct CDR3 sequences; 40% of these occur just once. 40% to 45% of the sample belongs to the ten largest clones.

This clonotype has at least ten counts. Its antigen has not been determined. No much larger clone is present one base from it, and per-base qualities are unavailable. Looking up the germline V gene yields CDR1 SGHAT and CDR2 FQNNGV. Relative to germline, V is 1 base shorter and J is 2 bases shorter, with 8 bases between their ends. Including cysteine and phenylalanine, the CDR3 has 15 amino acids. Kept here is only the CDR3 DNA, which spans 45 bases and is read in frame from base 1. Ophthalmopathy patients had moderately to severely active disease, Clinical Activity Score of at least 3, NOSPECS grade of at least 4, and disease duration under 3 months. Patients with other autoimmune diseases, uncontrolled infections, pregnancy or lactation were excluded from the study. Clinical symptoms, serum thyroxine, TRAb, thyroid ultrasound and orbital computed tomography formed the basis of the diagnosis. Ficoll-Paque density gradient centrifugation was used to isolate PBMCs from about 10 ml of fresh peripheral blood. Total RNA was extracted using Trizol reagent, and RNA quality was checked on an Agilent 2100 Bioanalyzer.

The material sequenced was peripheral blood. The sequence links TRBV11-2 to TRBJ2-2; a confident D gene designation cannot be given. This TCR was recovered from an adult man with Graves' ophthalmopathy. The nucleotide sequence is TGTGCCAGCAGCTTAGTCGCCTCCAACACCGGGGAGCTGTTTTTT. This sequence encodes CASSLVASNTGELFF.